A selection of T cell receptor beta chains follows, all from one sample in a study of T cells expressing NK-cell markers. TCRdb re-analyzed the 5' RACE reads; it lists each CDR3 protein once, without DNA. The sample has almost 450,000 distinct CDR3 sequences. The sample comprised blood T cells: a sorted CD56 or NKG2C T cell subset, CD4+ or CD8+ T cells, or bulk PBMC T cells (not recorded which). Receptors were obtained from a woman between 18 and 70 years old in good health. Both conserved end residues are part of each CDR3. The order of the fields is V gene, J gene, CDR3 protein.

v_gene: TRBV18; j_gene: TRBJ1-4; CDR3aa: CASSPPEFGGRANEKLFF
v_gene: TRBV29-1; j_gene: TRBJ2-7; CDR3aa: CSAETSGTTYEQYF
v_gene: TRBV10-3; j_gene: TRBJ2-4; CDR3aa: CAISESEGDIQYF
v_gene: TRBV7-6; j_gene: TRBJ2-1; CDR3aa: CASSLGRGPPYNEQFF
v_gene: TRBV11-2; j_gene: TRBJ1-6; CDR3aa: CASSLHRGNSPLHF
v_gene: TRBV20-1; j_gene: TRBJ2-7; CDR3aa: CSARALAGWDEQYF
v_gene: TRBV5-1; j_gene: TRBJ2-5; CDR3aa: CASRFSQETQYF
v_gene: TRBV7-2; j_gene: TRBJ1-5; CDR3aa: CASSLEAGLINQPQHF
v_gene: TRBV7-9; j_gene: TRBJ2-7; CDR3aa: CASSSTLLAGDTYEQYF
v_gene: TRBV29-1; j_gene: TRBJ2-4; CDR3aa: CSVAGDGNIQYF
v_gene: TRBV10-2; j_gene: TRBJ2-3; CDR3aa: CASSESSGLSEKRGTTDTQYF
v_gene: TRBV11-2; j_gene: TRBJ2-2; CDR3aa: CASSLDLGSTGELFF
v_gene: TRBV7-2; j_gene: TRBJ2-1; CDR3aa: CASRHPGGEEQFF
v_gene: TRBV20-1; j_gene: TRBJ2-4; CDR3aa: CSGGGADAKNIQYF
v_gene: TRBV4-3; j_gene: TRBJ2-2; CDR3aa: CASSQGPNTGELFF
v_gene: TRBV13; j_gene: TRBJ2-7; CDR3aa: CASSWGLAGGEQYF
v_gene: TRBV7-7; j_gene: TRBJ2-1; CDR3aa: CASSLKLGTHNEQFF
v_gene: TRBV20-1; j_gene: TRBJ1-5; CDR3aa: CSARPFSGSSTQPQHF
v_gene: TRBV5-6; j_gene: TRBJ2-1; CDR3aa: CASSLVLNLNEQFF
v_gene: TRBV6-2/TRBV6-3; j_gene: TRBJ2-2; CDR3aa: CASSYAAGGYTGELFF
v_gene: TRBV27; j_gene: TRBJ2-3; CDR3aa: CASNSGGLAVDTQYF
v_gene: TRBV3-1; j_gene: TRBJ1-3; CDR3aa: CASSQAMVAYGNTIYF
v_gene: TRBV2; j_gene: TRBJ2-2; CDR3aa: CASRKYTGELFF
v_gene: TRBV4-2; j_gene: TRBJ2-2; CDR3aa: CASSGTGTSGALLSRGELFF
v_gene: TRBV3-1; j_gene: TRBJ1-6; CDR3aa: CASRPATAPNSPLHF
v_gene: TRBV7-2; j_gene: TRBJ2-3; CDR3aa: CASSSYVQGGQYF
v_gene: TRBV4-3; j_gene: TRBJ2-3; CDR3aa: CASSQEAPSFFDTQYF
v_gene: TRBV20-1; j_gene: TRBJ2-1; CDR3aa: CSAPTSGRGNEQFF
v_gene: TRBV18; j_gene: TRBJ2-2; CDR3aa: CASSPGLNTGELFF
v_gene: TRBV11-2; j_gene: TRBJ2-1; CDR3aa: CASSPTPAGLFSYNEQFF
v_gene: TRBV5-6; j_gene: TRBJ2-5; CDR3aa: CASSRDFLETQYF
v_gene: TRBV7-2; j_gene: TRBJ1-1; CDR3aa: CASSFTKRVTEAFF
v_gene: TRBV12-3/TRBV12-4; j_gene: TRBJ2-5; CDR3aa: CASRLQGEETQYF
v_gene: TRBV9; j_gene: TRBJ2-3; CDR3aa: CASSDGPRPSTDTQYF
v_gene: TRBV29-1; j_gene: TRBJ2-3; CDR3aa: CSVAGRADTDTQYF
v_gene: TRBV12-3/TRBV12-4; j_gene: TRBJ2-2; CDR3aa: CASSYRGAGELFF
v_gene: TRBV19; j_gene: TRBJ2-1; CDR3aa: CASRAGSRDYNEQFF
v_gene: TRBV6-1; j_gene: TRBJ2-7; CDR3aa: CASSRPGGAYEQYF
v_gene: TRBV12-3/TRBV12-4; j_gene: TRBJ1-5; CDR3aa: CASSLVLTDDQPQHF
v_gene: TRBV12-3/TRBV12-4; j_gene: TRBJ1-2; CDR3aa: CASSQETTGSLGYTF
v_gene: TRBV10-3; j_gene: TRBJ2-3; CDR3aa: CAISGQGASGRRADTQYF
v_gene: TRBV7-3; j_gene: TRBJ2-3; CDR3aa: CASSINRGRTDTQYF
v_gene: TRBV12-3/TRBV12-4; j_gene: TRBJ2-3; CDR3aa: CASRATTSGYTDTQYF
v_gene: TRBV15; j_gene: TRBJ2-4; CDR3aa: CATRGPKNIQYF
v_gene: TRBV6-4; j_gene: TRBJ2-1; CDR3aa: CASSPGPDYNEQFF
v_gene: TRBV19; j_gene: TRBJ1-6; CDR3aa: CASSIVRTGALHF
v_gene: TRBV9; j_gene: TRBJ2-1; CDR3aa: CASSVRGGLTYNEQFF
v_gene: TRBV20-1; j_gene: TRBJ2-3; CDR3aa: CSACRGGSSTDTQYF